A selection of T cell receptor beta chains follows, all from one sample in a study of blood T cells in healthy people across ages. TCRdb itself ran the 5' RACE reads through MiXCR, one entry per CDR3 protein. This sample yields 1.5 million to 1.9 million distinct CDR3 sequences, of which about 45% are seen a single time; under 5% belongs to the top ten. What was sequenced was blood. The receptors were gathered from a woman aged 18-35 years in good health. Both conserved end residues are part of each CDR3. Fields, in order: D gene, V gene, clone size, J gene, CDR3 protein, CDR3 DNA. D genes are given only for firm matches. Rows give clone size only sometimes, using once, few, many, or a class for an expanded clone.

d_gene: TRBD1
v_gene: TRBV5-8
abundance: .
j_gene: TRBJ2-7
CDR3aa: CASTTLGQGVYEQYF
CDR3nt: TGTGCCAGCACCACTCTAGGACAGGGGGTCTACGAGCAGTACTTC

d_gene: .
v_gene: TRBV5-1
abundance: few
j_gene: TRBJ2-5
CDR3aa: CASSLLTSLQTQYF
CDR3nt: TGCGCCAGCAGCTTGCTGACTAGTCTCCAGACCCAGTACTTC

d_gene: TRBD1
v_gene: TRBV20-1
abundance: .
j_gene: TRBJ1-2
CDR3aa: CSATVGQGIYGYTF
CDR3nt: TGCAGTGCCACCGTTGGACAGGGGATCTATGGCTACACCTTC

d_gene: .
v_gene: TRBV6-5
abundance: .
j_gene: TRBJ1-1
CDR3aa: CASSDYPEGTEAFF
CDR3nt: TGTGCCAGCAGTGACTATCCGGAGGGCACTGAAGCTTTCTTT

d_gene: TRBD1
v_gene: TRBV9
abundance: once
j_gene: TRBJ1-2
CDR3aa: CASSVAGGIVGYTF
CDR3nt: TGTGCCAGCAGCGTAGCAGGGGGAATTGTCGGCTACACCTTC

d_gene: .
v_gene: TRBV15
abundance: .
j_gene: TRBJ1-1
CDR3aa: CATSRTGPGNTEAFF
CDR3nt: TGTGCCACCAGCAGAACGGGACCGGGGAACACTGAAGCTTTCTTT

d_gene: .
v_gene: TRBV5-1
abundance: .
j_gene: TRBJ2-5
CDR3aa: CARAFLREQETQYF
CDR3nt: TGCGCCAGGGCCTTCCTTCGGGAACAAGAGACCCAGTACTTC

d_gene: .
v_gene: TRBV20-1
abundance: .
j_gene: TRBJ2-5
CDR3aa: CSARGGGSGVETQYF
CDR3nt: TGCAGTGCTAGAGGCGGAGGCTCTGGGGTAGAGACCCAGTACTTC

d_gene: TRBD1
v_gene: TRBV9
abundance: few
j_gene: TRBJ1-2
CDR3aa: CASSVESGTGEYGYTF
CDR3nt: TGTGCCAGCAGCGTCGAATCCGGGACAGGGGAGTATGGCTACACCTTC

d_gene: TRBD2
v_gene: TRBV28
abundance: few
j_gene: TRBJ2-3
CDR3aa: CASSASGGGSDTQYF
CDR3nt: TGTGCCAGCAGCGCTAGCGGGGGGGGTTCGGATACGCAGTATTTT

d_gene: .
v_gene: TRBV5-1
abundance: .
j_gene: TRBJ2-3
CDR3aa: CASSLGRERSTDTQYF
CDR3nt: TGCGCCAGCAGCTTGGGGCGAGAGCGGTCCACAGATACGCAGTATTTT

d_gene: .
v_gene: TRBV6-5
abundance: few
j_gene: TRBJ1-2
CDR3aa: CASSTPGRGNYGYTF
CDR3nt: TGTGCCAGCAGTACCCCTGGGAGGGGGAACTATGGCTACACCTTC

d_gene: TRBD2
v_gene: TRBV27
abundance: .
j_gene: TRBJ2-7
CDR3aa: CASRRSGTSQYF
CDR3nt: TGTGCCAGCAGACGATCCGGGACTAGTCAGTACTTC

d_gene: TRBD2
v_gene: TRBV5-1
abundance: .
j_gene: TRBJ2-5
CDR3aa: CASSLICPGTSGQETQYF
CDR3nt: TGCGCCAGCAGCTTGATATGCCCCGGGACTAGCGGACAAGAGACCCAGTACTTC

d_gene: .
v_gene: TRBV7-9
abundance: .
j_gene: TRBJ2-2
CDR3aa: CASSLALSGVTGELFF
CDR3nt: TGTGCCAGCAGCTTAGCGCTTTCAGGGGTTACCGGGGAGCTGTTTTTT

d_gene: .
v_gene: TRBV7-9
abundance: .
j_gene: TRBJ2-5
CDR3aa: CASSLRFNVETQYF
CDR3nt: TGTGCCAGCAGCCTCCGGTTTAATGTGGAGACCCAGTACTTC

d_gene: TRBD1
v_gene: TRBV20-1
abundance: many
j_gene: TRBJ1-2
CDR3aa: CSASGDRGGGYTF
CDR3nt: TGCAGTGCTAGCGGGGACAGGGGGGGTGGCTACACCTTC

d_gene: .
v_gene: TRBV20-1
abundance: .
j_gene: TRBJ1-5
CDR3aa: CSARRGGNNQPQHF
CDR3nt: TGCAGTGCTAGGAGAGGCGGGAACAATCAGCCCCAGCATTTT

d_gene: .
v_gene: TRBV29-1
abundance: .
j_gene: TRBJ1-2
CDR3aa: CSAKNSAGPVYGYTF
CDR3nt: TGCAGCGCTAAGAACTCGGCAGGCCCGGTATATGGCTACACCTTC

d_gene: .
v_gene: TRBV14
abundance: .
j_gene: TRBJ2-5
CDR3aa: CASSQERGREETQYF
CDR3nt: TGTGCCAGCAGCCAAGAACGGGGGCGGGAAGAGACCCAGTACTTC

d_gene: TRBD2
v_gene: TRBV24-1
abundance: few
j_gene: TRBJ2-2
CDR3aa: CATSEGGLAGDSGELFF
CDR3nt: TGTGCCACCAGTGAAGGGGGACTAGCGGGGGACTCCGGGGAGCTGTTTTTT

d_gene: TRBD2
v_gene: TRBV4-2
abundance: few
j_gene: TRBJ2-3
CDR3aa: CASGLAESGDTQYF
CDR3nt: TGTGCCAGCGGACTAGCGGAGTCGGGGGATACGCAGTATTTT

d_gene: TRBD2
v_gene: TRBV15
abundance: .
j_gene: TRBJ2-1
CDR3aa: CATSRGLALGSYNEQFF
CDR3nt: TGTGCCACCAGCAGAGGACTAGCATTAGGCTCCTACAATGAGCAGTTCTTC

d_gene: TRBD2
v_gene: TRBV20-1
abundance: few
j_gene: TRBJ2-7
CDR3aa: CSARRGGSYEQYF
CDR3nt: TGCAGTGCTAGGCGGGGGGGCTCCTACGAGCAGTACTTC

d_gene: TRBD2
v_gene: TRBV6-1
abundance: .
j_gene: TRBJ2-1
CDR3aa: CASKLSLAGEGEQFF
CDR3nt: TGTGCCAGCAAGTTGTCACTAGCGGGAGAGGGTGAGCAGTTCTTC

d_gene: .
v_gene: TRBV2
abundance: few
j_gene: TRBJ2-1
CDR3aa: CASSALRSSPYNEQFF
CDR3nt: TGTGCCAGCAGTGCGCTTCGCTCCTCCCCCTACAATGAGCAGTTCTTC

d_gene: TRBD2
v_gene: TRBV29-1
abundance: few
j_gene: TRBJ2-3
CDR3aa: CSVAYEAGRRSVQYF
CDR3nt: TGCAGCGTTGCCTATGAAGCGGGGAGACGGAGTGTGCAGTATTTT

d_gene: .
v_gene: TRBV11-2
abundance: .
j_gene: TRBJ2-7
CDR3aa: CASSIAASGEQYF
CDR3nt: TGTGCCAGCAGCATAGCAGCGTCCGGCGAGCAGTACTTC

d_gene: .
v_gene: TRBV27
abundance: few
j_gene: TRBJ1-6
CDR3aa: CASRTGTSNSPLHF
CDR3nt: TGTGCCAGCAGAACCGGGACATCGAATTCACCCCTCCACTTT

d_gene: TRBD2
v_gene: TRBV25-1
abundance: few
j_gene: TRBJ2-5
CDR3aa: CASSVLAGFEGEQYF
CDR3nt: TGTGCCAGCAGTGTGCTAGCGGGGTTCGAGGGTGAGCAGTACTTC

d_gene: .
v_gene: TRBV12-3/TRBV12-4
abundance: .
j_gene: TRBJ2-1
CDR3aa: CASSLSGVDEQFF
CDR3nt: TGTGCCAGCAGTTTGTCGGGAGTGGATGAGCAGTTCTTC

d_gene: TRBD1
v_gene: TRBV12-3/TRBV12-4
abundance: .
j_gene: TRBJ1-1
CDR3aa: CASSISQGASGEAFF
CDR3nt: TGTGCCAGCAGTATCTCTCAGGGGGCCTCGGGTGAAGCTTTCTTT

d_gene: .
v_gene: TRBV18
abundance: .
j_gene: TRBJ2-3
CDR3aa: CASSPLGVTDTQYF
CDR3nt: TGTGCCAGCAGCCCCCTGGGGGTCACAGATACGCAGTATTTT

d_gene: TRBD1
v_gene: TRBV7-9
abundance: few
j_gene: TRBJ1-1
CDR3aa: CASGYRGSEAFF
CDR3nt: TGTGCCAGCGGATACAGGGGGTCTGAAGCTTTCTTT

d_gene: .
v_gene: TRBV20-1
abundance: .
j_gene: TRBJ2-7
CDR3aa: CSARQSGTGVSGSTYEQYF
CDR3nt: TGCAGTGCTAGACAATCAGGGACAGGGGTTAGCGGGAGTACTTACGAGCAGTACTTC

d_gene: TRBD2
v_gene: TRBV18
abundance: .
j_gene: TRBJ2-1
CDR3aa: CASSPGLVSEQFF
CDR3nt: TGTGCCAGCTCACCGGGACTAGTATCCGAGCAGTTCTTC

d_gene: .
v_gene: TRBV28
abundance: .
j_gene: TRBJ1-2
CDR3aa: CASSLWAYGYTF
CDR3nt: TGTGCCAGCAGTTTATGGGCGTATGGCTACACCTTC

d_gene: .
v_gene: TRBV7-2
abundance: .
j_gene: TRBJ2-5
CDR3aa: CASSLLLAETQYF
CDR3nt: TGTGCCAGCAGCTTACTTCTCGCAGAGACCCAGTACTTC

d_gene: .
v_gene: TRBV24-1
abundance: .
j_gene: TRBJ2-7
CDR3aa: CATAGTLSSYEQYF
CDR3nt: TGTGCCACAGCCGGGACACTAAGCTCCTACGAGCAGTACTTC

d_gene: .
v_gene: TRBV7-9
abundance: .
j_gene: TRBJ2-5
CDR3aa: CASSLLQVQKTQYF
CDR3nt: TGTGCCAGCAGCTTACTACAGGTCCAAAAGACCCAGTACTTC

d_gene: .
v_gene: TRBV7-9
abundance: .
j_gene: TRBJ2-1
CDR3aa: CASSSMGQGANEQFF
CDR3nt: TGTGCCAGCAGCTCGATGGGGCAGGGAGCTAATGAGCAGTTCTTC

d_gene: .
v_gene: TRBV6-2/TRBV6-3
abundance: few
j_gene: TRBJ2-1
CDR3aa: CASSDSANYNEQFF
CDR3nt: TGTGCCAGCAGTGACTCGGCTAACTACAATGAGCAGTTCTTC